The rows below give T cell receptor beta chains drawn from one sample of a study of T cell repertoires and Cas9 in healthy adults. The repertoire was sequenced with immunoSEQ multiplex PCR; TCRdb's copy has only in-frame clones and lacks some. The sample contains 20,000 to 25,000 clones, roughly 90% of which appear only once. Sequenced: CD4+ effector T cells (CD127+, CD25-, CD137-, CD154-) from PBMCs; culture status not recorded. These receptors were taken from a human donor in good health. The CDR3 runs from the conserved cysteine through the conserved F or W. A D gene is named only where the DNA matches it firmly. Clone size appears in some rows only: once, few, many, or a class for an expanded clone.

>TRBD1|TRBV11-3|15|NA|TRBJ1-3
TGTGCCAGCAGCGCAGGGGGCGCGTCTGGAAACACCATATATTTT
CASSAGGASGNTIYF
>NA|TRBV4-3|15|NA|TRBJ2-3
TGCGCCAGCAGCCAAGAATGGCAGATCACAGATACGCAGTATTTT
CASSQEWQITDTQYF
>NA|TRBV2|11|NA|TRBJ2-7
TGTGCCAGCAACCGAGCCTACGAGCAGTACTTC
CASNRAYEQYF
>TRBD2|TRBV25-1|17|NA|TRBJ2-3
TGTGCCAGCAGTGAGTGGGAGGCGGGGGGGCCTCCAGATACGCAGTATTTT
CASSEWEAGGPPDTQYF
>NA|TRBV6-1|21|NA|TRBJ1-2
TGTGCCAGCAGTGAAGAGACAGGAACGCTTGCCGGGACACATAATAACTATGGCTACACCTTC
CASSEETGTLAGTHNNYGYTF
>TRBD2|TRBV7-2|16|NA|TRBJ2-2
TGTGCCAGCAGCCTCGTTAGCGGGAAGGGAACCGGGGAGCTGTTTTTT
CASSLVSGKGTGELFF
>NA|TRBV18|15|NA|TRBJ1-1
TGTGCCAGCTCACCACCATTGAGGGCTGGCACTGAAGCTTTCTTT
CASSPPLRAGTEAFF
>TRBD1|TRBV7-7|15|NA|TRBJ1-1
TGTGCCAGCAGCTTTGGACAGGGCTCGAGCGCTGAAGCTTTCTTT
CASSFGQGSSAEAFF
>NA|TRBV7-2|18|NA|TRBJ2-3
TGTGCCAGCAGCGCTCGTGGGGTGGGGATTACTAGCACAGATACGCAGTATTTT
CASSARGVGITSTDTQYF
>TRBD1|TRBV7-2|16|NA|TRBJ1-1
TGTGCCAGCAGCTTAAGTCGGGACAGGTGGAACACTGAAGCTTTCTTT
CASSLSRDRWNTEAFF
>NA|TRBV5-6|11|NA|TRBJ2-7
TGTGCCAGCAGCTTGAATTCCGAGCAGTACTTC
CASSLNSEQYF
>NA|TRBV25-1|14|NA|TRBJ2-3
TGTGCCAGCAGTGAATATTGGGGGGTGAGGACGCAGTATTTT
CASSEYWGVRTQYF
>NA|TRBV2|13|NA|TRBJ1-5
TGTGCCAGCAGGACGGGTAGCAATCAGCCCCAGCATTTT
CASRTGSNQPQHF
>NA|TRBV5-4|15|once|TRBJ2-5
TGTGCCAGCAGCAAACCGGGCTCCGTCGGGGAGACCCAGTACTTC
CASSKPGSVGETQYF
>NA|TRBV7-2|15|NA|TRBJ2-1
TGTGCCAGCAGCTTATCCCAGGCCCCCCACAATGAGCAGTTCTTC
CASSLSQAPHNEQFF
>NA|TRBV4-3|15|NA|TRBJ1-2
TGCGCCAGCAGCCAAAGTCGGCAGGGGCAGGATGGCTACACCTTC
CASSQSRQGQDGYTF
>NA|TRBV20-1|11|NA|TRBJ2-1
TGCAGTGCGTATAGCTACAATGAGCAGTTCTTC
CSAYSYNEQFF
>NA|TRBV6-5|14|NA|TRBJ1-3
TGTGCCAGCAGTTACTCGACTACCGGAAACACCATATATTTT
CASSYSTTGNTIYF
>NA|TRBV29-1|15|NA|TRBJ2-3
TGCAGCGTCGCTGGACTGTTCAACCCCGCAGATACGCAGTATTTT
CSVAGLFNPADTQYF
>TRBD1|TRBV7-2|15|NA|TRBJ1-2
TGTGCCAGCAGCTTACCTGGGAGGGGGCGATATGGCTACACCTTC
CASSLPGRGRYGYTF
>TRBD1|TRBV7-9|15|NA|TRBJ2-2
TGTGCCAGCAGCTTCCTCGGACAGGGAACCGGGGAGCTGTTTTTT
CASSFLGQGTGELFF
>TRBD1|TRBV19|14|once|TRBJ1-5
TGTGCCAGTAGTGTAGACAGGGGACACCAGCCCCAGCATTTT
CASSVDRGHQPQHF
>TRBD2|TRBV2|17|NA|TRBJ2-3
TGTGCCAGCAGTGAAGCGGTACTAGCGGGGGGGCTGGATACGCAGTATTTT
CASSEAVLAGGLDTQYF
>NA|TRBV30|13|NA|TRBJ1-1
TGTGCCTGGGCAAGGACAGCGGACACTGAAGCTTTCTTT
CAWARTADTEAFF
>NA|TRBV9|14|NA|TRBJ2-2
TGTGCCAGCAGCGTAGCCCCGAACACCGGGGAGCTGTTTTTT
CASSVAPNTGELFF
>TRBD2|TRBV4-3|17|NA|TRBJ2-2
TGCGCCAGCAGCCAAGGGACTAGCGCCTTCCTGACCGGGGAGCTGTTTTTT
CASSQGTSAFLTGELFF
>NA|TRBV5-1|14|NA|TRBJ1-5
TGCGCCAGCAGCTCCGGGACAAACAATCAGCCCCAGCATTTT
CASSSGTNNQPQHF
>NA|TRBV5-1|14|NA|TRBJ2-2
TGCGCCAGCAGTTCTAACCAGGGGACCGGGGAGCTGTTTTTT
CASSSNQGTGELFF
>NA|TRBV5-1|16|NA|TRBJ1-4
TGCGCCAGCAGCTTGGGCGGACAAGCAACTAATGAAAAACTGTTTTTT
CASSLGGQATNEKLFF
>TRBD2|TRBV7-9|16|once|TRBJ2-1
TGTGCCAGCAGCGGGGGTGGACTAGCGGACGGGAATGAGCAGTTCTTC
CASSGGGLADGNEQFF
>NA|TRBV7-9|16|NA|TRBJ2-4
TGTGCCAGCAGCATAAAAATTATCGGTTCCGGGGACATTCAGTACTTC
CASSIKIIGSGDIQYF
>NA|TRBV4-2|14|NA|TRBJ1-1
TGTGCCAGCAGCCTCCCAACGGGAAACACTGAAGCTTTCTTT
CASSLPTGNTEAFF
>NA|TRBV11-3|14|NA|TRBJ2-3
TGTGCCAGCAGCCTAGAAATTAGCACAGATACGCAGTATTTT
CASSLEISTDTQYF
>TRBD1|TRBV18|13|NA|TRBJ1-1
TGTGCCAGCTCACGGACAGGGAGGACTGAAGCTTTCTTT
CASSRTGRTEAFF
>NA|TRBV11-3|15|NA|TRBJ2-7
TGTGCCAGCAGCTCCAAGCTGCGGGCTGACTACGAGCAGTACTTC
CASSSKLRADYEQYF
>NA|TRBV10-3|16|NA|TRBJ1-6
TGTGCCATCAGCCCAAACCAGGGTCCCTATAATTCACCCCTCCACTTT
CAISPNQGPYNSPLHF
>NA|TRBV5-6|13|NA|TRBJ2-7
TGTGCCAGCAGCACAGGGCCTAACGACGAGCAGTACTTC
CASSTGPNDEQYF
>NA|TRBV10-2|14|NA|TRBJ2-4
TGCGCCAGCAGTGAGTCCGCGGGCATAGGGGATCAGTACTTC
CASSESAGIGDQYF
>NA|TRBV6-5|12|NA|TRBJ1-2
TGTGCCAGCAGTAAGACCAGTGGAGGCTACACCTTC
CASSKTSGGYTF